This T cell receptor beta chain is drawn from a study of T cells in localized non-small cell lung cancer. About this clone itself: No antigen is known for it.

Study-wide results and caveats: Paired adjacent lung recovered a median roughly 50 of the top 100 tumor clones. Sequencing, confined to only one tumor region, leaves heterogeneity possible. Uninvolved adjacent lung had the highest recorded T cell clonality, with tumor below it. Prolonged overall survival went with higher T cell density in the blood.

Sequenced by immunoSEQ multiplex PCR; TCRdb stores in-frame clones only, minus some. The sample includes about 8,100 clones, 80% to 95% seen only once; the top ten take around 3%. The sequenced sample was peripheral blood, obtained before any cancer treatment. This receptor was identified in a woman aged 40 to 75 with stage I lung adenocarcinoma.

The CDR3 here is CASSLGAVASGVQETQYF. CDR3 in DNA: TGTGCCAGCAGCTTGGGTGCGGTGGCTAGCGGGGTCCAAGAGACCCAGTACTTC. This chain links TRBV5-4 with TRBJ2-5, with 9 positions matching TRBD2. V gave up 0 bases and J gave up 1 base; unmatched junction bases: 10. The CDR3 length is 18 residues. The V gene's germline CDR1 is SGHNT and CDR2 YYREEE (reference sequence). Together with reference TRBV5-4 and TRBJ2-5, the CDR3 gives the full variable domain: ETGVTQSPTHLIKTRGQQVTLRCSSQSGHNTVSWYQQALGQGPQFIFQYYREEENGRGNFPPRFSGLQFPNYSSELNVNALELDDSALYLCASSLGAVASGVQETQYFGPGTRLLVL.